The clone carrying this T cell receptor beta chain showed up just a few times. The antigen is undetermined. The sample originates from a study of beta chain features in type 1 diabetes. The study's findings and limits: Shorter TCRB CDR3s, moderately but significantly so, were found in Type 1 diabetes patients in all four CD4+ subsets.

The germline V gene has CDR1 SQVTM and CDR2 ANQGSEA. The CDR3 totals 12 residues. V lost 6 bases to trimming and J lost 3 bases, with 9 bases between them. All of the sorted populations showed purity greater than 98%. The sequenced template was cDNA made from the entire isolated RNA. Libraries were prepared by immunoSEQ multiplex PCR; TCRdb keeps only in-frame clonotypes and omits some of them. The table has 160,000 or so clones, about 8.1% seen once. This rearrangement joins TRBV29-1 to TRBJ2-1; weak D call: TRBD1 (6 bases). Sequencing was performed on central memory CD4+ T cells from blood. This receptor was obtained from a woman aged 18-35 years with type 1 diabetes. The CDR3 nucleotides read TGCAGCGTCCAACAGGGCTACAATGAGCAGTTCTTC. Translating it yields CSVQQGYNEQFF.